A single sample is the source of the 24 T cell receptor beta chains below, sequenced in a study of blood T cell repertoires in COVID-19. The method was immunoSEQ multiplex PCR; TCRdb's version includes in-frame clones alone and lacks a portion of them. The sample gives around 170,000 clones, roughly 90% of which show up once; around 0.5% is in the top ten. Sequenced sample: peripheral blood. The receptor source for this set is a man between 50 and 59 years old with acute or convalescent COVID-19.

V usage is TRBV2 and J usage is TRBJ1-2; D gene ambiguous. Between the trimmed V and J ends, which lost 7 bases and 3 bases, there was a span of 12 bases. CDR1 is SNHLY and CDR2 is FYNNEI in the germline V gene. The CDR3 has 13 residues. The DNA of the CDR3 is TGTGCCAGCACCCGACAAGGTTACTATGGCTACACCTTC. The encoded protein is CASTRQGYYGYTF.

Here the CDR3 reads CASSSRENIQYF. Written as DNA, the CDR3 is TGCGCCAGCAGCTCCAGGGAAAACATTCAGTACTTC. The chain combines TRBV5-1 with TRBJ2-4, with D perhaps matching TRBD1 (5 bases). V was pared by 3 bases and J by 5 bases, with 6 bases between. The V gene's germline CDR1 is SGHRS and CDR2 YFSETQ. This CDR3 contains 12 residues.

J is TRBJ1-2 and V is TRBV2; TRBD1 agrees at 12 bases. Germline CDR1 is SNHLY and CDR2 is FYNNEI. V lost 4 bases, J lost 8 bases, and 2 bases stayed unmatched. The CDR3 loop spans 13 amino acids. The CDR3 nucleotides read TGTGCCAGCAGTGCCGGGACAGGGGGCGGCTACACCTTC. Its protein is CASSAGTGGGYTF.

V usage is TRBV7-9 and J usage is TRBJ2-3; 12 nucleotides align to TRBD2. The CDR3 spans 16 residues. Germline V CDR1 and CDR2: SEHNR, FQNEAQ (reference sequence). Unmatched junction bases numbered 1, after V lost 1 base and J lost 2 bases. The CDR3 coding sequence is TGTGCCAGCAGCTTAGGGACTAGCGGGAACACAGATACGCAGTATTTT. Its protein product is CASSLGTSGNTDTQYF.

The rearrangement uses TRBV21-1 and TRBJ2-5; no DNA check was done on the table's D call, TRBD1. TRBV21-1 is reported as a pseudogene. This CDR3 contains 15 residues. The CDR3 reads CASSKGDRFQETQYF. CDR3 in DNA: TGTGCCAGCAGCAAAGGGGACAGGTTCCAAGAGACCCAGTACTTC.

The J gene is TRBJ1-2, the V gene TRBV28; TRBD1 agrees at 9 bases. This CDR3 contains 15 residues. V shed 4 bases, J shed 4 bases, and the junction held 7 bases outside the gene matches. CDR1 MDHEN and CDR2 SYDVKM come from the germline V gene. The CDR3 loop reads CASSSPGQGFYGYTF. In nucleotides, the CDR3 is TGTGCCAGCAGTTCTCCGGGACAGGGTTTCTATGGCTACACCTTC.

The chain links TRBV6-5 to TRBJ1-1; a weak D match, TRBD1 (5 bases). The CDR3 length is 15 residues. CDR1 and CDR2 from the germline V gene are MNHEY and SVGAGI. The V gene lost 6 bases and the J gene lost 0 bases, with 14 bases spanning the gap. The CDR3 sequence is CASRRQGQLNTEAFF. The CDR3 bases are TGTGCCAGCAGGCGCCAGGGCCAGCTGAACACTGAAGCTTTCTTT.

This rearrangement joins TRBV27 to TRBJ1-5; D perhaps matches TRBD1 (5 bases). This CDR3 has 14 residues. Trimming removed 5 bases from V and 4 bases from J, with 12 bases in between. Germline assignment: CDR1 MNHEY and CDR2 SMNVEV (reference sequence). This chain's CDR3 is CASSMQGLNQPQHF. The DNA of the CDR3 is TGTGCCAGCAGTATGCAGGGCCTAAATCAGCCCCAGCATTTT.

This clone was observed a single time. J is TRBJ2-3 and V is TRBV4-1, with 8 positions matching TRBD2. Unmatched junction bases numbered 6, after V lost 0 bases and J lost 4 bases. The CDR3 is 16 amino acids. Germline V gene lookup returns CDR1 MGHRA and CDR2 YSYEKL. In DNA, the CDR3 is TGCGCCAGCAGCCAAGACCTAGGGCGGGGGGCAGATACGCAGTATTTT. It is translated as CASSQDLGRGADTQYF.

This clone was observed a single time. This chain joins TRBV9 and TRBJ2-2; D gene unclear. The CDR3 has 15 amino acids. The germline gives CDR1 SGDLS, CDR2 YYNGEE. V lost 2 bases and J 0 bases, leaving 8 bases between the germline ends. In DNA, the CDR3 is TGTGCCAGCAGCGTTGGCGGAACGAACACCGGGGAGCTGTTTTTT. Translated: CASSVGGTNTGELFF.

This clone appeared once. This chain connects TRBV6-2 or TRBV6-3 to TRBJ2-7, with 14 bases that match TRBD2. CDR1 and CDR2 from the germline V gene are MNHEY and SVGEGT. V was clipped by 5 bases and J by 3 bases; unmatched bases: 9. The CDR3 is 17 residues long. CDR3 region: CASSKTSGGGTLYEQYV. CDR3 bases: TGTGCCAGCAGTAAGACTAGCGGGGGGGGAACCCTCTACGAGCAGTACGTC.

Written as DNA, the CDR3 is TGTGCCAGCTCAACGAGGACAGGGGCGGACAACGAGCAGTACGTC. This gives the protein CASSTRTGADNEQYV. The rearrangement joins TRBV18 to TRBJ2-7, with 9 nucleotides matching TRBD1. Per the germline V gene, CDR1 is KGHSH and CDR2 is LQKENI. Trimming removed 5 bases from V and 5 bases from J; junction bases left unmatched: 10. This CDR3 region has 15 residues.

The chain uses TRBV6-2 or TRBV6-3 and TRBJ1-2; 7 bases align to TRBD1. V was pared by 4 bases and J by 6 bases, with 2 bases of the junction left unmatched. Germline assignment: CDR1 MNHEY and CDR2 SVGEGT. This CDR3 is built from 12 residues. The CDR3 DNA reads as TGTGCCAGCAGTTTAGGGGGCCATGGCTACACCTTC. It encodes CASSLGGHGYTF.

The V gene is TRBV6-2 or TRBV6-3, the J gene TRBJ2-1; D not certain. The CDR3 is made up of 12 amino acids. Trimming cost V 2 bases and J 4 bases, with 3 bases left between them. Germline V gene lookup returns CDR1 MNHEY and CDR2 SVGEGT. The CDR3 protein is CASSYTYNEQFF. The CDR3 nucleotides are TGTGCCAGCAGTTACACTTACAATGAGCAGTTCTTC.

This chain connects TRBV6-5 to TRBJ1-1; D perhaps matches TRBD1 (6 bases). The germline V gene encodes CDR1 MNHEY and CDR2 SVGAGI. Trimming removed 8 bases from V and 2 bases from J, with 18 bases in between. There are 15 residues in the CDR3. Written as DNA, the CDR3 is TGTGCCAGCCAACTTTTGGCGGGGGCAAACACTGAAGCTTTCTTT. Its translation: CASQLLAGANTEAFF.

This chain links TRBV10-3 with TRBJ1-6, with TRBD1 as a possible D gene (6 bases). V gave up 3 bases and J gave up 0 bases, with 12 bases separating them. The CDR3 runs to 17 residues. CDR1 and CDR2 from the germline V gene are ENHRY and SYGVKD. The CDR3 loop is CAISDRTASSYNSPLHF. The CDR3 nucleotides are TGTGCCATCAGTGATCGGACAGCGAGCTCCTATAATTCACCCCTCCACTTT.

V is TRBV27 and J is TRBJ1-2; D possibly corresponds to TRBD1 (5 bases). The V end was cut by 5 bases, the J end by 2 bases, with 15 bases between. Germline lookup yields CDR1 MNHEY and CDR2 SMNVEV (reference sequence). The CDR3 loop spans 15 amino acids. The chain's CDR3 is CASSPDSSSNYGYTF. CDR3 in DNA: TGTGCCAGCAGTCCAGACAGTTCCTCGAACTATGGCTACACCTTC.

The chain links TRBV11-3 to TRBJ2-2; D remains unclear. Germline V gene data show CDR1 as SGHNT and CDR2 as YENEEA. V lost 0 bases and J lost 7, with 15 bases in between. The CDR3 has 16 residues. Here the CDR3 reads CASSLEYTRSGGELFF. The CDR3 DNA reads TGTGCCAGCAGCTTAGAGTATACCAGGTCTGGCGGGGAGCTGTTTTTT.

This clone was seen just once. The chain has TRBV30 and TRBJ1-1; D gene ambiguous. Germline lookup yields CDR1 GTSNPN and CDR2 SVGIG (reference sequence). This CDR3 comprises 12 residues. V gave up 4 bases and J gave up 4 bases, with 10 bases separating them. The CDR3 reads CAWNPTGTEAFF. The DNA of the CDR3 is TGTGCCTGGAACCCGACGGGCACTGAAGCTTTCTTT.

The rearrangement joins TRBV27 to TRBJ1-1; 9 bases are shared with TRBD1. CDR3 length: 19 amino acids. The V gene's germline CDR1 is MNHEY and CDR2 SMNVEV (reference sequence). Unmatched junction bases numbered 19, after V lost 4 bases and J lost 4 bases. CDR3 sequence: CASSSRGTGGSPKGTEAFF. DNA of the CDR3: TGTGCCAGCAGTTCGCGGGGAACAGGGGGCTCACCCAAGGGCACTGAAGCTTTCTTT.

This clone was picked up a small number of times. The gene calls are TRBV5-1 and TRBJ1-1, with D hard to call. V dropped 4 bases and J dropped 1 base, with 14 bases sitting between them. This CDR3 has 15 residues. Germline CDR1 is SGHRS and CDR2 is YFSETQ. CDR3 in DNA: TGCGCCAGCAGCCAAGGAATTACAGAGAACACTGAAGCTTTCTTT. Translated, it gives CASSQGITENTEAFF.

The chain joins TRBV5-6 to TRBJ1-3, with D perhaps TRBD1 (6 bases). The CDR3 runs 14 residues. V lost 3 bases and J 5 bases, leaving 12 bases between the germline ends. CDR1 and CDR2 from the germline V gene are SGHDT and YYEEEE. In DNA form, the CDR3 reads TGTGCCAGCAGCTCACAGGGTCTCCGAAACACCATATATTTT. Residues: CASSSQGLRNTIYF.

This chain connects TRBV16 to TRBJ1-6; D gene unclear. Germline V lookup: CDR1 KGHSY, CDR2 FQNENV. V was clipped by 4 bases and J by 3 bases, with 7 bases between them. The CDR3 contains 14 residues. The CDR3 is CASSLASYNSPLHF. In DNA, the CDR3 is TGTGCCAGCAGCCTCGCCAGCTATAATTCACCCCTCCACTTT.

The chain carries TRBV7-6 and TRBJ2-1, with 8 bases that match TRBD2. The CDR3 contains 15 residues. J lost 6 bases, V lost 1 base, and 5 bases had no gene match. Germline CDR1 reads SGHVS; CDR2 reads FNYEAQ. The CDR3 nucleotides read TGTGCCAGCAGCTTAGGAGGCCGGGGGGGCAATGAGCAGTTCTTC. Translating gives CASSLGGRGGNEQFF. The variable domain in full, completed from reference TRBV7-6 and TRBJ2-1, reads GAGVSQSPRYKVTKRGQDVALRCDPISGHVSLYWYRQALGQGPEFLTYFNYEAQQDKSGLPNDRFSAERPEGSISTLTIQRTEQRDSAMYRCASSLGGRGGNEQFFGPGTRLTVL.